The 10 T cell receptor beta chains listed next were all sequenced from one sample in a study of blood T cell repertoires in COVID-19 (TCRdb year 2020). Libraries were built with the immunoSEQ multiplex PCR assay. Entries here come from immuneACCESS through TCRdb and include only in-frame sequences with V and J called. Some clones fail to appear in such tables; in the studies checked, an unresolved V gene covers under half of the shortfall, and the cause of the remainder is unknown. For this sample the table gives 200,000 or so clones, of which more than 75% were detected only once. The biggest ten clones account for roughly 7.1% of the sample. Sequences were obtained from PBMCs or T cells enriched from blood (not recorded which). These receptors originate from a man aged 25 to 40 in a cohort exposed to, infected with or recovered from COVID-19 (not recorded which).

The chain is built from TRBV28 and TRBJ1-6; D gene ambiguous. The V end lost 5 bases, the J end lost 7 bases, and 6 bases lay between the germline ends. Germline CDR1 MDHEN, CDR2 SYDVKM. The CDR3 runs to 12 residues. CDR3 region: CASSTSNSPLHF. Here the CDR3 DNA reads TGTGCCAGCAGTACTAGCAATTCACCCCTCCACTTT.

V gene TRBV5-1 combines with J gene TRBJ1-6, with D perhaps TRBD1 (6 bases). CDR3 length: 18 residues. Trimming took 0 bases from V and 0 from J, leaving 13 bases between them. Looked up from germline, CDR1 is SGHRS and CDR2 is YFSETQ. CDR3 in amino acids: CASSLVDRSSSYNSPLHF. For the CDR3, the DNA is TGCGCCAGCAGCTTGGTAGACAGGTCGAGCTCCTATAATTCACCCCTCCACTTT.

This chain joins TRBV13 and TRBJ2-1; 10 bases map to TRBD2. The CDR3 covers 16 residues. Germline V gene data show CDR1 as PRHDT and CDR2 as FYEKMQ (reference sequence). After removal of 0 bases from V and 8 bases from J, the junction contained 7 bases not matched to a gene. The CDR3 here is CASSLGGLADWDEQFF. The CDR3 DNA reads TGTGCCAGCAGCTTAGGCGGACTAGCGGACTGGGATGAGCAGTTCTTC.

This clone was detected only a few times. Other DNA sequences in the sample encode the same CDR3. The rearrangement uses TRBV27 and TRBJ1-2; 10 positions match TRBD1. CDR1 and CDR2 (germline): MNHEY, SMNVEV (reference sequence). The V gene end was trimmed by 3 bases and the J gene end by 2 bases; junction bases not matched to a gene: 3. The length of the CDR3 is 15 residues. The CDR3 DNA is TGTGCCAGCAGTTTCTCGACAGGGGGCAACTATGGCTACACCTTC. Amino acid sequence: CASSFSTGGNYGYTF.

The chain joins TRBV7-9 to TRBJ2-1; tentative D call: TRBD2 (5 bases). Germline CDR1 and CDR2: SEHNR and FQNEAQ (reference sequence). With 10 bases removed from V and 6 bases from J, the gap between germline ends came to 13 bases. CDR3 size: 12 residues. CDR3 in DNA: TGTGCCACCACCGGACTGATCAATGAGCAGTTCTTC. Its protein is CATTGLINEQFF.

The count of this clone is one. The rearrangement joins TRBV5-6 to TRBJ1-1; D possibly corresponds to TRBD1 (5 bases). V gave up 0 bases and J gave up 6 bases, with 9 bases separating them. Germline V CDR1 and CDR2: SGHDT, YYEEEE. The CDR3 totals 13 residues. The CDR3 spells CASSLGSRAEAFF. The CDR3 region has the DNA TGTGCCAGCAGCTTGGGGTCCAGGGCTGAAGCTTTCTTT.

This clone was counted a few times. The gene calls are TRBV4-1 and TRBJ1-1; the D is unclear. Germline V gene data show CDR1 as MGHRA and CDR2 as YSYEKL. Trimming left V 1 base short and J 2 bases short, with 11 bases between. The CDR3 is made up of 15 amino acids. CDR3 sequence reads: CASSQGPAENTEAFF. DNA of the CDR3: TGCGCCAGCAGCCAAGGCCCCGCGGAAAACACTGAAGCTTTCTTT.

The rearrangement joins TRBV7-3 to TRBJ2-2, with unresolved D. Trimming cost V 1 base and J 4 bases, with 7 bases left between them. CDR1 is SGHTA, CDR2 FQGTGA, per germline. The CDR3 has 14 residues. CDR3 region: CASSLIPSTGELFF. Written as DNA, the CDR3 is TGTGCCAGCAGCTTAATACCGAGCACCGGGGAGCTGTTTTTT. The variable domain in full, completed from reference TRBV7-3 and TRBJ2-2, reads GAGVSQTPSNKVTEKGKYVELRCDPISGHTALYWYRQSLGQGPEFLIYFQGTGAADDSGLPNDRFFAVRPEGSVSTLKIQRTERGDSAVYLCASSLIPSTGELFFGEGSRLTVL.

The chain carries TRBV24-1 and TRBJ2-7; TRBD2 might be the D (7 bases). This CDR3 is built from 17 residues. The V gene lost 0 bases and the J gene lost 7 bases, with 21 bases spanning the gap. In germline, CDR1 is KGHDR, CDR2 SFDVKD. The chain's CDR3 is CATSDLESRGGCGEQYF. As DNA, the CDR3 is TGTGCCACCAGTGATTTGGAGAGTAGGGGGGGATGTGGGGAGCAGTACTTC.

V is TRBV15 and J is TRBJ2-5; D is uncertain. The V gene lost 3 bases and the J gene lost 2 bases, with 4 bases spanning the gap. In germline, CDR1 is LNHNV, CDR2 YYDKDF (reference sequence). This CDR3 region has 12 residues. The CDR3 protein is CATSSLQETQYF. The DNA of the CDR3 is TGTGCCACCAGCAGCCTACAAGAGACCCAGTACTTC.